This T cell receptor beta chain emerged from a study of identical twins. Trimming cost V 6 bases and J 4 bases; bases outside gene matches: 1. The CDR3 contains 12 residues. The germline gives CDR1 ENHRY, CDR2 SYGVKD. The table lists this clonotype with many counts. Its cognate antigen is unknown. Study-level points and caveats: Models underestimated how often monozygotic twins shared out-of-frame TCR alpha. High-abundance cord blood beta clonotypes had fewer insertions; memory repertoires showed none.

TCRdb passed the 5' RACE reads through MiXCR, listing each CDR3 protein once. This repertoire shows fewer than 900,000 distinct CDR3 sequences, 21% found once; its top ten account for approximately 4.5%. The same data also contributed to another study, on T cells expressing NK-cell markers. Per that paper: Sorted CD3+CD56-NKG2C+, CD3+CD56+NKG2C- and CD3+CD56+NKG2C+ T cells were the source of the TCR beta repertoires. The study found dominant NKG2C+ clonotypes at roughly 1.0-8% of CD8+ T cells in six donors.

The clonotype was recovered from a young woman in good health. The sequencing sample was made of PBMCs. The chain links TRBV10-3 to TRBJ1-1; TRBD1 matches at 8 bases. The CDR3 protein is CAISGTGTEAFF. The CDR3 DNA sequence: TGTGCCATCAGCGGGACAGGCACTGAAGCTTTCTTT.